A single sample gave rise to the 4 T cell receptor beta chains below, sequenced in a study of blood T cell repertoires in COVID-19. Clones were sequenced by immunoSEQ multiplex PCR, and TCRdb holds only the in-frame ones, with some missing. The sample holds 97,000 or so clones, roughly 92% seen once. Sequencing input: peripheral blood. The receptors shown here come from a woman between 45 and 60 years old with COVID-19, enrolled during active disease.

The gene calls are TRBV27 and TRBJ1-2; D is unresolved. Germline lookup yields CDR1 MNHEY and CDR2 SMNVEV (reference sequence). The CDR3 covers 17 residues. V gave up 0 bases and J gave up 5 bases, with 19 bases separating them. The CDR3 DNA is TGTGCCAGCAGTTTATCTTCGGGTGGCCGACCTACTTATGGCTACACCTTC. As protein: CASSLSSGGRPTYGYTF.

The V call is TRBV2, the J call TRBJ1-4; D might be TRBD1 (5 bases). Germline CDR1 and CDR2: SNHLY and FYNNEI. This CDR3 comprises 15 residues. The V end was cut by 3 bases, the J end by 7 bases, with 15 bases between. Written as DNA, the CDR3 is TGTGCCAGCAGTGATAGGAGGGGAAGGGGTGAAAAACTGTTTTTT. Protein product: CASSDRRGRGEKLFF.

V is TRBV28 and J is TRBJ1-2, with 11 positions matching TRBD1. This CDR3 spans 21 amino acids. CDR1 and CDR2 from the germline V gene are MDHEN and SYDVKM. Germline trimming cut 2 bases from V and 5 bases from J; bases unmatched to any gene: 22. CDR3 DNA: TGTGCCAGCAGTTTAGTTGGACCACGTGGAGGTTGGGACAGGGGGTATTATGGCTACACCTTC. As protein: CASSLVGPRGGWDRGYYGYTF.

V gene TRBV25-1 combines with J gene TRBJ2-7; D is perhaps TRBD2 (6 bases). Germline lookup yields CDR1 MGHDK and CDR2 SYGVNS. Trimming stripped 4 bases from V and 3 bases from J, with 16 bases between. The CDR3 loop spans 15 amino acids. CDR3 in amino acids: CASSGTTRRGYEQYF. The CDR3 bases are TGTGCCAGCAGTGGGACGACCCGGAGGGGCTACGAGCAGTACTTC.